Listed below are T cell receptor beta chains from one sample, sequenced in a study of response to subunit inactivated influenza vaccine. TCRdb used MiXCR to reprocess the RT-PCR reads, holding one entry per CDR3 protein. The sample records about 570,000 distinct CDR3 sequences, 11% being singletons. The data also belong to a second study, concerning T cells expressing NK-cell markers.

Material: PBMCs from blood, obtained on the day of vaccination. Source of these receptors: a man over 45 who received an inactivated influenza vaccine. Each CDR3 is given with its conserved first and last residue. The order of the fields is J gene, V gene, clone size, D gene, CDR3 protein, CDR3 DNA. A D gene is named only where the DNA matches it firmly. The size field is filled for only some rows; it gives once, few, many or a size class.

J: TRBJ2-5
V: TRBV11-2
size: many
D: TRBD2
CDR3: CASSSPWSGTFGETQYF
DNA: TGTGCCAGCAGCTCCCCGTGGAGCGGGACGTTCGGGGAGACCCAGTACTTC

J: TRBJ2-1
V: TRBV6-2/TRBV6-3
size: NA
D: TRBD1
CDR3: CASSYWGQGANEQFF
DNA: TGTGCCAGCAGTTACTGGGGACAGGGTGCCAATGAGCAGTTCTTC

J: TRBJ2-3
V: TRBV7-9
size: many
D: NA
CDR3: CASRKPRGRGTDTQYF
DNA: TGTGCCAGCAGAAAACCGCGGGGGCGCGGCACAGATACGCAGTATTTT

J: TRBJ1-1
V: TRBV7-8
size: NA
D: TRBD1
CDR3: CASSLPDRGDAFF
DNA: TGTGCCAGCAGCCTCCCGGACAGGGGGGACGCTTTCTTT

J: TRBJ2-7
V: TRBV5-8
size: NA
D: NA
CDR3: CASWSPFEQYF
DNA: TGTGCCAGCTGGAGCCCCTTTGAGCAGTACTTC

J: TRBJ2-3
V: TRBV20-1
size: few
D: NA
CDR3: CSASGVSTDTQYF
DNA: TGCAGTGCTAGCGGGGTCTCCACAGATACGCAGTATTTT

J: TRBJ2-7
V: TRBV14
size: NA
D: NA
CDR3: CASSQVSGGQQYF
DNA: TGTGCCAGCAGCCAAGTCTCCGGGGGCCAGCAGTACTTC

J: TRBJ1-6
V: TRBV28
size: many
D: NA
CDR3: CASSLVGAPLHF
DNA: TGTGCCAGCAGTTTAGTTGGGGCTCCCCTCCACTTT

J: TRBJ2-3
V: TRBV6-1
size: NA
D: TRBD2
CDR3: CASSARTSGGTDTQYF
DNA: TGTGCCAGCAGCGCTCGGACTAGCGGGGGCACAGATACGCAGTATTTT

J: TRBJ2-1
V: TRBV20-1
size: few
D: TRBD2
CDR3: CSASRLVAGVIEEQFF
DNA: TGCAGTGCTAGTCGACTTGTAGCGGGAGTAATAGAGGAGCAGTTCTTC

J: TRBJ1-2
V: TRBV12-3/TRBV12-4
size: NA
D: NA
CDR3: CASSRGSNNYGYTF
DNA: TGTGCCAGCTCCAGGGGCAGCAATAACTATGGCTACACCTTC

J: TRBJ2-7
V: TRBV3-1
size: many
D: NA
CDR3: CASSPDSTYEQYF
DNA: TGTGCCAGCAGTCCGGACAGTACCTACGAGCAGTACTTC

J: TRBJ2-7
V: TRBV29-1
size: few
D: TRBD2
CDR3: CSVAWGGSYEQYF
DNA: TGCAGCGTTGCCTGGGGGGGGTCCTACGAGCAGTACTTC

J: TRBJ2-7
V: TRBV19
size: few
D: NA
CDR3: CASSIVGRSNEQYF
DNA: TGTGCCAGTAGTATAGTCGGGAGATCCAACGAGCAGTACTTC

J: TRBJ2-1
V: TRBV5-1
size: NA
D: TRBD1
CDR3: CASSLVGTGNEQFF
DNA: TGCGCCAGCAGCTTGGTGGGGACAGGGAATGAGCAGTTCTTC

J: TRBJ2-3
V: TRBV13
size: few
D: NA
CDR3: CASSSPTVTDTQYF
DNA: TGTGCCAGCAGCTCCCCCACGGTCACAGATACGCAGTATTTT

J: TRBJ1-1
V: TRBV10-3
size: NA
D: NA
CDR3: CAISEGQINTEAFF
DNA: TGTGCCATCAGTGAGGGACAGATTAACACTGAAGCTTTCTTT

J: TRBJ1-5
V: TRBV20-1
size: NA
D: TRBD1
CDR3: CSARFPAGGQPQHF
DNA: TGCAGTGCTAGATTTCCGGCAGGGGGTCAGCCCCAGCATTTT

J: TRBJ2-7
V: TRBV6-2/TRBV6-3
size: few
D: TRBD1
CDR3: CASRSTGAFYEQYF
DNA: TGTGCCAGCAGGTCTACAGGGGCCTTCTACGAGCAGTACTTC

J: TRBJ1-5
V: TRBV20-1
size: NA
D: NA
CDR3: CSASGGVSNQPQHF
DNA: TGCAGTGCTAGTGGTGGGGTCAGCAATCAGCCCCAGCATTTT

J: TRBJ2-1
V: TRBV2
size: NA
D: NA
CDR3: CASAVESSGYNEQFF
DNA: TGTGCCAGCGCAGTGGAGAGTTCCGGATACAATGAGCAGTTCTTC

J: TRBJ2-3
V: TRBV28
size: many
D: NA
CDR3: CASSLFTDTQYF
DNA: TGTGCCAGCAGTTTATTCACAGATACGCAGTATTTT

J: TRBJ2-1
V: TRBV6-2/TRBV6-3
size: NA
D: NA
CDR3: CASSYSIRGSSYNEQFF
DNA: TGTGCCAGCAGTTACTCGATCCGGGGCAGCTCCTACAATGAGCAGTTCTTC

J: TRBJ2-7
V: TRBV12-3/TRBV12-4
size: NA
D: NA
CDR3: CASKRTGGGSYEQYF
DNA: TGTGCCAGCAAAAGGACTGGAGGGGGCTCCTACGAGCAGTACTTC

J: TRBJ2-5
V: TRBV6-5
size: few
D: TRBD2
CDR3: CASSYSGREKTQYF
DNA: TGTGCCAGCAGTTACTCCGGGCGGGAGAAGACCCAGTACTTC

J: TRBJ2-1
V: TRBV28
size: many
D: TRBD2
CDR3: CASSDRGTSGNEQFF
DNA: TGTGCCAGCAGTGACAGAGGGACTAGCGGTAATGAGCAGTTCTTC

J: TRBJ2-3
V: TRBV7-2
size: few
D: NA
CDR3: CASTVLSTDTQYF
DNA: TGTGCCAGCACCGTCCTAAGCACAGATACGCAGTATTTT

J: TRBJ2-5
V: TRBV7-2
size: NA
D: NA
CDR3: CASSSLAGSQETQYF
DNA: TGTGCCAGCAGCTCGCTCGCAGGGAGCCAAGAGACCCAGTACTTC

J: TRBJ1-1
V: TRBV27
size: few
D: NA
CDR3: CASSPLGRREAFF
DNA: TGTGCCAGCAGCCCCCTGGGACGGCGTGAAGCTTTCTTT

J: TRBJ2-5
V: TRBV5-6
size: NA
D: TRBD1
CDR3: CASSLLTGTGGIQETQYF
DNA: TGTGCCAGCAGCCTACTCACCGGGACAGGGGGTATCCAAGAGACCCAGTACTTC

J: TRBJ2-3
V: TRBV27
size: NA
D: TRBD1
CDR3: CASSPIGTGVAADTQYF
DNA: TGTGCCAGCAGTCCAATCGGGACAGGGGTTGCAGCAGATACGCAGTATTTT

J: TRBJ2-7
V: TRBV28
size: many
D: TRBD1
CDR3: CASSQGAHEQYF
DNA: TGTGCCAGCAGCCAGGGGGCCCACGAGCAGTACTTC

J: TRBJ1-3
V: TRBV28
size: few
D: NA
CDR3: CASSLPPAGGNTIYF
DNA: TGTGCCAGCAGTTTACCCCCAGCGGGTGGAAACACCATATATTTT

J: TRBJ2-2
V: TRBV12-3/TRBV12-4
size: many
D: NA
CDR3: CASGWTASNTGELFF
DNA: TGTGCCAGCGGGTGGACAGCCTCGAACACCGGGGAGCTGTTTTTT

J: TRBJ2-1
V: TRBV5-1
size: few
D: NA
CDR3: CASSFGDPGGEQFF
DNA: TGCGCCAGCAGCTTCGGCGACCCAGGCGGGGAGCAGTTCTTC

J: TRBJ1-6
V: TRBV6-5
size: few
D: TRBD1
CDR3: CASSSRDRGFSPLHF
DNA: TGTGCCAGCAGTTCCCGGGACAGGGGGTTTTCACCCCTCCACTTT

J: TRBJ2-3
V: TRBV11-2
size: few
D: NA
CDR3: CASSQPSSLSTDTQYF
DNA: TGTGCCAGCAGCCAACCTAGCTCTCTTAGCACAGATACGCAGTATTTT

J: TRBJ1-2
V: TRBV6-2/TRBV6-3
size: NA
D: NA
CDR3: CASTRGTLNYGYTF
DNA: TGTGCCAGCACCCGGGGGACGCTGAACTATGGCTACACCTTC

J: TRBJ2-2
V: TRBV28
size: few
D: NA
CDR3: CASSTARNTNTGELFF
DNA: TGTGCCAGCAGCACCGCACGGAACACGAACACCGGGGAGCTGTTTTTT

J: TRBJ2-2
V: TRBV15
size: NA
D: NA
CDR3: CATALTANTGELFF
DNA: TGTGCCACGGCCTTGACAGCGAACACCGGGGAGCTGTTTTTT

J: TRBJ2-3
V: TRBV25-1
size: many
D: TRBD2
CDR3: CASIGTSGFRDTQYF
DNA: TGTGCCAGCATTGGGACTAGCGGGTTCAGAGATACGCAGTATTTT

J: TRBJ2-2
V: TRBV24-1
size: NA
D: TRBD2
CDR3: CATSDSLGLAGRGTGELFF
DNA: TGTGCCACCAGTGATTCCCTCGGACTAGCGGGAAGAGGTACCGGGGAGCTGTTTTTT